This paragraph covers one TCR beta chain sequence. Its antigen is still unknown. This sample is drawn from a study of CD8+ T cells in alopecia areata. General study points: Scalp sample data also include resident alphabeta T cells from normal skin. Against the mouse data, patients shared TCRs less clearly, possibly for HLA reasons. Higher clonality was seen in lesional scalp than in normal scalp, especially in alopecia totalis/universalis.

As the sequencing template, cDNA was produced by extracting RNA and reverse transcribing it. Profiling relied on immunoSEQ multiplex PCR, and the TCRdb table lists in-frame clones only, not all of them. The sample has under 150,000 clones; 62% are singletons. A FACSAria was used to sort CD4+ and CD8+ T cells. These cells came from PBMCs. Sequencing was carried out using CD8+ T cells sorted from blood. The sequence came from a human donor in good health.

The CDR3 protein is CASTEPGGGLGDEQYF. CDR3 bases: TGTGCCAGCACCGAACCGGGGGGAGGCCTTGGGGACGAGCAGTACTTC. V and J are TRBV7-9 and TRBJ2-7; TRBD2 agrees at 7 bases. The CDR3 spans 16 residues. V shed 7 bases and J 5 bases; nucleotides not matched to a gene: 17. The germline CDR1 and CDR2 sequences are SEHNR and FQNEAQ (reference sequence).